The clone carrying this T cell receptor beta chain was counted ten times or more. What was amplified from RNA transcripts were TCR beta CDR3 regions. Carried out on the TCR CDR3, a first-round RT-PCR used the HTBI primer set. A single record per CDR3 protein comes from TCRdb applying MiXCR to the multiplex PCR reads. The table records a few hundred thousand distinct CDR3 sequences, around 20% of them present only once. The CDR3 extends over 14 amino acids. V was trimmed by 8 bases and J by 6 bases, leaving 14 bases between them. From germline, CDR1 is WSHSY and CDR2 SAAADI. This sample was taken from a study of T cells in Graves' hyperthyroidism and ophthalmopathy. The overall study: The authors collected peripheral blood at initial diagnosis, before any treatment.

The study enrolled patients aged 18 to 65 with newly diagnosed hyperthyroidism of under 2 months' duration. Uncontrolled infections, other autoimmune diseases, pregnancy or lactation led to exclusion of patients. Clinical symptoms, serum thyroxine, TRAb, thyroid ultrasound and orbital computed tomography established diagnosis. The V and J genes are TRBV10-2 and TRBJ1-6; the D is unclear. The specimen was blood. This clonotype was obtained from a woman between 45 and 60 years old with Graves' hyperthyroidism. The CDR3 coding sequence is TGCGCCAGCGGTACGGCAAGCCCTAATTCACCCCTCCACTTT. This encodes CASGTASPNSPLHF.